This T cell receptor beta chain stems from a study of T cells in Graves' hyperthyroidism and ophthalmopathy. Diagnostic assessment was based on clinical symptoms, serum thyroxine and TRAb, thyroid ultrasound and orbital computed tomography. The source material, RNA transcripts, was used to amplify TCR beta CDR3 regions. The HTBI primer set was used in a first-round RT-PCR of the TCR CDR3. One entry per CDR3 protein results from TCRdb running MiXCR on the multiplex PCR reads. Of approximately 700,000 distinct CDR3 sequences in the sample, just under 45% were seen once. As to this clonotype: Its matching antigen is unknown.

Points from the study as a whole: Ophthalmopathy could be told apart from stable hyperthyroidism with a 13 V-J model.

The V end was cut by 4 bases, the J end by 4 bases, with 13 bases between. The CDR3 runs 14 residues. The germline V gene has CDR1 WSHSY and CDR2 SAAADI. The sample was peripheral blood or thyroid tissue (not recorded which). The clonotype was recovered from an adult man with Graves' disease, either hyperthyroidism or ophthalmopathy (not recorded which). V and J are TRBV10-2 and TRBJ1-1; D possibly corresponds to TRBD1 (6 bases). The CDR3 loop is CASSVAGEGTEAFF. CDR3 DNA: TGCGCCAGCAGTGTGGCAGGGGAGGGCACTGAAGCTTTCTTT.